The 8 T cell receptor beta chains below were found in one sample sequenced in a study of OX40 agonist ivuxolimab in advanced cancers. Assay: immunoSEQ multiplex PCR; the TCRdb copy retains only in-frame clones and omits some. The sample carries 65,000 to 80,000 clones, approximately 90% recorded once. Material: CD4+ or CD8+ T cells sorted from blood, obtained in a trial of the OX40 agonist ivuxolimab. The receptors originated from an adult with an advanced solid tumor such as melanoma, head and neck, liver or kidney cancer.

The chain recombines TRBV6-1 with TRBJ2-1, with 10 bases that match TRBD2. This CDR3 is 18 amino acids long. CDR1 and CDR2 from the germline V gene are MNHNS and SASEGT. With V trimmed by 4 bases and J by 0 bases, 9 bases remained unmatched. The CDR3 bases are TGTGCCAGCAGTGGGACTAGCGGACCGTTTAGCTCCTACAATGAGCAGTTCTTC. This codes for CASSGTSGPFSSYNEQFF.

J is TRBJ2-7 and V is TRBV10-1, with 12 bases identical to TRBD2. Germline CDR1 is WNHNN and CDR2 is SYGVQD (reference sequence). The CDR3 is 15 residues long. Trimming took 3 bases from V and 3 from J; bases not matched to a gene: 3. The chain's CDR3 is CASSEGLAGNYEQYF. CDR3 sequence (DNA): TGCGCCAGCAGTGAAGGACTAGCGGGGAACTACGAGCAGTACTTC.

J is TRBJ1-4 and V is TRBV7-8, with D maybe TRBD1 (6 bases). Germline V gene lookup returns CDR1 SGHVS and CDR2 FQNEAQ. CDR3 length equals 14 residues. Trimming shortened V by 5 bases and J by 4 bases, and 11 bases separated the two germline ends. The CDR3 coding sequence is TGTGCCAGCAGCCTAAGGGGGGTTAATGAAAAACTGTTTTTT. Amino acids: CASSLRGVNEKLFF.

V is TRBV5-1 and J is TRBJ1-5; D gene unclear. CDR3 length equals 15 residues. CDR1 and CDR2 (germline): SGHRS, YFSETQ. Trimming pared 0 bases from V and 3 bases from J, leaving 10 bases between. CDR3 in DNA: TGCGCCAGCAGCTTGGATGGGCAGACCAATCAGCCCCAGCATTTT. It is translated as CASSLDGQTNQPQHF.

The CDR3 region is CASSQTGLTEAFF. In DNA, the CDR3 is TGCGCCAGCAGCCAAACAGGGCTCACTGAAGCTTTCTTT. The rearrangement uses TRBV4-3 and TRBJ1-1; tentative D call: TRBD1 (6 bases). V was shortened by 2 bases and J by 4 bases, with 8 bases between the two germline ends. The CDR3 spans 13 residues. CDR1 LGHNA and CDR2 YSLEER come from the germline V gene.

The chain has TRBV27 and TRBJ2-3; 8 bases agree with TRBD2. V trimming: 4 bases; J trimming: 0 bases; junction bases outside the gene matches: 9. The CDR3 spans 17 residues. The V gene's germline CDR1 is MNHEY and CDR2 SMNVEV (reference sequence). The CDR3 reads CASSWAISGTSTDTQYF. The DNA of the CDR3 is TGTGCCAGCAGTTGGGCAATTAGCGGGACTAGCACAGATACGCAGTATTTT.

This clone was detected once. The chain employs TRBV2 and TRBJ2-2; D is unclear. Germline V CDR1 and CDR2: SNHLY, FYNNEI. The CDR3 has 14 amino acids. V dropped 2 bases and J dropped 7 bases, with 11 bases sitting between them. The CDR3 region is CASSERSGSGELFF. The CDR3, as DNA: TGTGCCAGCAGTGAACGTTCAGGCAGCGGGGAGCTGTTTTTT.

This clone has just one count. This chain links TRBV18 with TRBJ2-3; weak D call: TRBD1 (5 bases). This CDR3 comprises 16 residues. The ends were cut back, 2 bases at V and 2 bases at J, with 14 bases in the middle. The germline V gene has CDR1 KGHSH and CDR2 LQKENI. CDR3 DNA sequence: TGTGCCAGCTCACCATTCGTACAGACAGACACAGATACGCAGTATTTT. Translating it yields CASSPFVQTDTDTQYF.